These 7 T cell receptor beta chains came from one sample sequenced in a study of blood T cell repertoires in COVID-19. Clones were sequenced by immunoSEQ multiplex PCR, and TCRdb holds only the in-frame ones, with some missing. The repertoire holds 200,000 to 250,000 clones, with 75% to 85% as singletons. The sample taken for sequencing was peripheral blood. The receptors shown here come from a woman in her 70s with COVID-19, enrolled during active disease.

The chain combines TRBV29-1 with TRBJ2-2; TRBD1 matches 8 bases. This CDR3 is built from 14 residues. Germline CDR1 is SQVTM and CDR2 is ANQGSEA. With 6 bases clipped from V and 9 bases from J, the junction kept 12 bases outside the gene matches. CDR3 DNA sequence: TGCAGCGTGCCGACAGGGGACCCTCGCCGGGAGCTGTTTTTT. As protein: CSVPTGDPRRELFF.

V is TRBV5-4 and J is TRBJ1-2, with D possibly matching TRBD1 (6 bases). V was clipped by 4 bases and J by 2 bases, with 15 bases between them. The CDR3 has 15 amino acids. CDR1 SGHNT and CDR2 YYREEE come from the germline V gene (reference sequence). The CDR3 region is CASSLGQSFNYGYTF. CDR3 sequence (DNA): TGTGCCAGCAGCCTCGGACAGAGCTTCAACTATGGCTACACCTTC.

The rearrangement uses TRBV7-3 and TRBJ2-1; D is unclear. The V end was cut by 8 bases, the J end by 6 bases, with 11 bases between. The length of the CDR3 is 12 residues. Germline-derived CDR1 and CDR2 are SGHTA and FQGTGA. CDR3 in DNA: TGTGCCAGCGGCCAGGTGGGCAATGAGCAGTTCTTC. Its protein is CASGQVGNEQFF.

The chain has TRBV28 and TRBJ2-1; 8 nucleotides align to TRBD2. V was pared by 0 bases and J by 7 bases, with 2 bases of the junction left unmatched. The CDR3 is made up of 14 amino acids. The V gene's germline CDR1 is MDHEN and CDR2 SYDVKM. CDR3 amino acids: CASSLWGLENEQFF. CDR3 nucleotide sequence: TGTGCCAGCAGTTTATGGGGACTAGAGAATGAGCAGTTCTTC.

The chain is built from TRBV5-1 and TRBJ1-3, with 11 bases identical to TRBD1. CDR3 length: 15 amino acids. CDR1 SGHRS and CDR2 YFSETQ come from the germline V gene. V shed 4 bases, J shed 8 bases, and the junction held 8 bases outside the gene matches. CDR3 in amino acids: CASSLRTGGADTIYF. The CDR3 DNA reads as TGCGCCAGCAGCCTACGGACAGGGGGCGCGGACACCATATATTTT.

V is TRBV7-8 and J is TRBJ2-2; TRBD2 matches 9 bases. The V and J ends lost 1 base and 5 bases, in that order; junction bases with no gene match: 8. CDR1 and CDR2 (germline): SGHVS, FQNEAQ. This CDR3 has 17 amino acids. The CDR3: CASSLEASGIRTGELFF. Here the CDR3 DNA reads TGTGCCAGCAGCTTAGAGGCTAGCGGGATTCGAACCGGGGAGCTGTTTTTT.

The rearrangement links TRBV5-1 to TRBJ1-1; 11 nucleotides line up with TRBD1. The length of the CDR3 is 14 residues. Per the germline V gene, CDR1 is SGHRS and CDR2 is YFSETQ. With 5 bases clipped from V and 3 bases from J, the junction kept 3 bases outside the gene matches. The chain's CDR3 is CASSGQGADTEAFF. The CDR3 DNA is TGCGCCAGCAGTGGACAGGGGGCGGACACTGAAGCTTTCTTT.